Sequencing of this T cell receptor (beta chain) was carried out in a study of cytomegalovirus exposure and HLA in healthy donors (dated by TCRdb to about 2017). As for the study more broadly: According to a later analysis, one platform produced both the roughly 130 validation repertoires and the 550 to 800 repertoires of the first cohort. The aim of the study was to test whether cataloging public T cell receptors could identify signatures of past pathogen exposure. In addition to the first cohort of roughly 700 subjects, a separate validation cohort of approximately 110 different subjects was used. The study combined high-throughput TCR immunosequencing, statistical association of individual TCRs with disease status, and machine learning to predict cytomegalovirus infection status.

The library was produced with the immunoSEQ multiplex PCR assay. The original pipeline was this. To diagnose cytomegalovirus status from the catalog of TCR beta chain sequences, a statistical classification framework was built. TCRdb re-hosts the immuneACCESS table, in-frame sequences only. Its copies lack some clones; in the studies checked, an unresolved V gene accounts for under half of them, and the cause for the rest is not known. The V and J calls and the clone size are those of that table, but D and trimming were determined from the DNA. In this sample the table shows 50,000 to 70,000 clones, approximately 95% of which occur a single time. The top ten clonotypes cover around 5.5% of the sample. For this clone: Its antigen remains unidentified. Qualities for individual bases were not recorded, and no much larger clone is one base off.

Separate from the approximately 670-subject first cohort, the validation cohort of some 130 subjects was the group to which the donors belonged. V trim: 5 bases; J trim: 4 bases; unmatched bases: 8. CDR1 is given as SQVTM and CDR2 as ANQGSEA, both from the germline V gene. CDR3 length: 14 amino acids, cysteine to phenylalanine. The read is trimmed to its CDR3 DNA, 42 bases read in frame from base 1. The paper as a whole reports these results and caveats: The study listed 150 to 200 TCR beta chains as associated with cytomegalovirus. A few of the identified cytomegalovirus-associated TCR beta chains were confirmed in vitro to be specific for cytomegalovirus antigens. The classifier was reported to diagnose cytomegalovirus status with high specificity and sensitivity in both the original and validation cohorts. It was suggested by the authors that the approach could potentially be generalized to other disease states and immunological phenotypes. While some public TCRs were present in many individuals, most TCR sequences turned up only very rarely across donors. Of the cluster scores, 85% to 95% were above 0 in a later analysis, which found that TCRs clustered in the first cohort also tended to co-occur in the 130 or so validation repertoires. The validation cohort had no HLA typing available for a later analysis, so co-occurrence within that cohort was assessed over all 130 or so repertoires.

The clonotype comes from a woman under 30 in good health and CMV-seropositive. Input material: PBMCs. Recombination linked TRBV29-1 to TRBJ2-5; 9 of the junction bases match TRBD1. The nucleotide sequence is given as TGCAGCGTTCACGGACAGGGGTGGGGAGAGACCCAGTACTTC. This translates into CSVHGQGWGETQYF.